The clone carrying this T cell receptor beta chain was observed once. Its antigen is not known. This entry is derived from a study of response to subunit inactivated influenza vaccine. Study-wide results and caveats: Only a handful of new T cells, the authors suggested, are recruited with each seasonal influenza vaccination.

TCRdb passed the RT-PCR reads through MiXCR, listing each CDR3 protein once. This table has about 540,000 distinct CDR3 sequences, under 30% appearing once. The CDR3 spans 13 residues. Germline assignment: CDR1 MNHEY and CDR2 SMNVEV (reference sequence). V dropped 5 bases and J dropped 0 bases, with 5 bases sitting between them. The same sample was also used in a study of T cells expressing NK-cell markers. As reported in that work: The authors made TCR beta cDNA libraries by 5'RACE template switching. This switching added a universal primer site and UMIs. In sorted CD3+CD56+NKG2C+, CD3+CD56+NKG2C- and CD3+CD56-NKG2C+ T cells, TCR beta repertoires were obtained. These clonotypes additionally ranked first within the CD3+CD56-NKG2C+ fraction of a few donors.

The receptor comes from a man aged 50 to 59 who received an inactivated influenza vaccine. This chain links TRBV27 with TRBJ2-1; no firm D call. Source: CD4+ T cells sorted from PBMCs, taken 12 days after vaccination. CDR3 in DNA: TGTGCCAGCAGTCAATTCTCCTACAATGAGCAGTTCTTC. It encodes CASSQFSYNEQFF.